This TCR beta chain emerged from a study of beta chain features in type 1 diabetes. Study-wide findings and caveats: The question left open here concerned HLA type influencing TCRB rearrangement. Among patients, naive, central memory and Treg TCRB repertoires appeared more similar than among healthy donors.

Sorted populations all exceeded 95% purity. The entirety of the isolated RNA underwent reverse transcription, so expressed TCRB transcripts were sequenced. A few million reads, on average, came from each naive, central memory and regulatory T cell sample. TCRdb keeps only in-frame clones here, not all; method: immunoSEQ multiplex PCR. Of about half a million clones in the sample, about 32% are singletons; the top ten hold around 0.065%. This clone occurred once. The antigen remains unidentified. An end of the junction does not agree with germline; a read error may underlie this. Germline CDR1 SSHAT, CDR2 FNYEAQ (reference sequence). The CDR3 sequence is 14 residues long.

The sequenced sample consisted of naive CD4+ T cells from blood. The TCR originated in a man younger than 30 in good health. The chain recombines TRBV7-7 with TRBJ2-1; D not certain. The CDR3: CASSLVPGYNEQFF. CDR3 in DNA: TGTGCTAGCAGCTTAGTACCGGGCTACAATGAGCAGTTCTTC.